Here is one T cell receptor (beta chain) with its context. These data belong to a study of T cell changes during pregnancy in multiple sclerosis. CDR1 is LNHDA, CDR2 SQIVND, per germline (reference sequence). V dropped 5 bases and J dropped 4; count of bases not matched to a gene: 19. CDR3 length: 20 residues. Only in-frame clones appear in the TCRdb table, and some are missing; sequencing was by immunoSEQ multiplex PCR. This sample has 11,000 or so clones, with around 94% found just once. This receptor was obtained from a female donor with multiple sclerosis, enrolled in a pregnancy study. The sequences come from CD4+ T cells from peripheral blood mononuclear cells, collected before pregnancy. The J gene is TRBJ2-1, the V gene TRBV19; 11 nucleotides line up with TRBD2. The DNA of the CDR3 is TGTGCCAGTAGTCCTTGGGGGGGACTAGCGGAGTCGAGTTCTTACAATGAGCAGTTCTTC. This codes for CASSPWGGLAESSSYNEQFF.